The 20 T cell receptor beta chains below were found in one sample sequenced in a study of T cells in Graves' hyperthyroidism and ophthalmopathy. TCR beta CDR3 regions were amplified from RNA transcripts. A set of HTBI primers served as the primers for a first-round RT-PCR of the TCR CDR3. TCRdb recomputed calls from the multiplex PCR reads with MiXCR, one row per CDR3 protein. The sample includes approximately 400,000 distinct CDR3 sequences, more than 12% seen only once; the top ten take approximately 29%. Input material: blood. The receptors stem from a man between 50 and 59 years old with Graves' ophthalmopathy.

Regarding this clonotype: This may be a read error: a much more frequent sequence differs by one nucleotide. The DNA of the CDR3 is TGCAGTCCCATCCGGACGGGAGGGGGCACAGATACGCAGTATTTT. Its translation is CSPIRTGGGTDTQYF. The rearrangement links TRBV20-1 to TRBJ2-3; TRBD2 matches at 8 bases. This CDR3 has 15 amino acids. With 8 bases clipped from V and 1 base from J, the junction kept 11 bases outside the gene matches. Germline CDR1 reads DFQATT; CDR2 reads SNEGSKA (reference sequence).

This clonotype was detected ten times or more. This chain joins TRBV14 and TRBJ2-1; TRBD1 might be the D (6 bases). CDR1 SGHDN and CDR2 FVKESK come from the germline V gene. The CDR3 is made up of 14 amino acids. Trimming stripped 1 base from V and 6 bases from J, with 10 bases between. The CDR3 DNA sequence: TGTGCCAGCAGCCAAGCTAGCAGGGGCAATGAGCAGTTCTTC. Amino acids: CASSQASRGNEQFF.

In this sample, this clonotype turned up many times. The chain uses TRBV3-1 and TRBJ2-5, with 12 bases lining up with TRBD2. Germline V gives CDR1 LGHDT, CDR2 YNNKEL (reference sequence). With 2 bases clipped from V and 5 bases from J, the junction kept 12 bases outside the gene matches. CDR3 length: 18 amino acids. CDR3 loop: CASSQNQLAGGLGETQYF. The CDR3 bases are TGTGCCAGCAGCCAAAATCAGCTAGCGGGAGGGCTGGGGGAGACCCAGTACTTC.

This clonotype occurred many times. The CDR3 nucleotides read TGTGCCAGCAGTGAATGGCCAGATCAGCCCCAGCATTTT. Residues: CASSEWPDQPQHF. V usage is TRBV2 and J usage is TRBJ1-5, with D unclear. From germline, CDR1 is SNHLY and CDR2 FYNNEI. V was clipped by 2 bases and J by 5 bases, with 7 bases between them. The CDR3 has 13 residues.

This clonotype has ten or more counts. The chain recombines TRBV2 with TRBJ2-3; 13 nucleotides line up with TRBD2. Germline CDR1 and CDR2: SNHLY and FYNNEI. The junction had 6 bases not matched to a gene; V was cut back by 1 base and J by 8 bases. This CDR3 has 16 residues. This CDR3 reads CASSEGLAGGRGTQYF. CDR3 bases: TGTGCCAGCAGTGAAGGACTAGCGGGAGGCAGGGGTACGCAGTATTTT.

This chain connects TRBV14 to TRBJ2-7, with 11 positions matching TRBD1. The CDR3 spans 15 residues. The germline gives CDR1 SGHDN, CDR2 FVKESK. V was pared by 1 base and J by 4 bases, with 3 bases of the junction left unmatched. This chain's CDR3 is CASSQVDRGLYEQYF. As DNA, the CDR3 is TGTGCCAGCAGCCAAGTGGACAGGGGGCTTTACGAGCAGTACTTC.

The table lists this clonotype with many counts. This sequence joins TRBV3-1 and TRBJ2-1; D is undetermined. V lost 1 base, J lost 1 base, and 5 bases lay in between. CDR1 and CDR2 (germline): LGHDT, YNNKEL (reference sequence). This CDR3 comprises 14 residues. The CDR3 loop reads CASSQGISYNEQFF. The DNA for the CDR3 is TGTGCCAGCAGCCAAGGGATTTCCTACAATGAGCAGTTCTTC.

This chain links TRBV5-1 with TRBJ2-2, with a possible D match to TRBD2 (5 bases). Trimming pared 0 bases from V and 3 bases from J, leaving 9 bases between. Germline V lookup: CDR1 SGHRS, CDR2 YFSETQ. The length of the CDR3 is 15 residues. The CDR3 reads CASSLAGDHTGELFF. DNA of the CDR3: TGCGCCAGCAGCTTGGCCGGGGATCACACCGGGGAGCTGTTTTTT.

This clonotype was picked up many times. This rearrangement joins TRBV10-3 to TRBJ2-3, with D unclear. CDR1 is ENHRY, CDR2 SYGVKD, per germline. V was clipped by 4 bases and J by 5 bases, with 4 bases between them. This CDR3 is 11 amino acids long. CDR3 DNA: TGTGCCATCAGTGCCCTAGATACGCAGTATTTT. Translated, it gives CAISALDTQYF.

This clonotype occurred many times. V gene TRBV5-1 combines with J gene TRBJ1-1; D remains unclear. CDR3 length equals 14 residues. V was shortened by 0 bases and J by 0 bases, with 6 bases between the two germline ends. Germline CDR1 and CDR2: SGHRS and YFSETQ. CDR3 residues: CASSLEQLNTEAFF. The CDR3 DNA follows: TGCGCCAGCAGCTTGGAACAGCTGAACACTGAAGCTTTCTTT.

In its sample, this clonotype was seen many times. The chain has TRBV6-1 and TRBJ2-1; D might be TRBD1 (6 bases). Trimming removed 2 bases from V and 6 bases from J, with 17 bases in between. Looked up from germline, CDR1 is MNHNS and CDR2 is SASEGT. The CDR3 has 16 residues. The CDR3 coding sequence is TGTGCCAGCAGTGAAAGGGGGTGGGCCCGAACCAATGAGCAGTTCTTC. Translating gives CASSERGWARTNEQFF.

This chain uses TRBV15 with TRBJ2-7; D is perhaps TRBD2 (6 bases). From germline, CDR1 is LNHNV and CDR2 YYDKDF (reference sequence). The CDR3 has 15 residues. V gave up 3 bases and J gave up 0 bases, with 12 bases separating them. CDR3 residues: CATSSSAGTSYEQYF. CDR3 coding DNA: TGTGCCACCAGCAGTTCCGCGGGAACCTCCTACGAGCAGTACTTC.

This clonotype was detected only a few times. The chain recombines TRBV7-9 with TRBJ2-7; 12 bases agree with TRBD1. This CDR3 comprises 14 residues. Germline lookup yields CDR1 SEHNR and CDR2 FQNEAQ (reference sequence). The ends lost 7 bases at V and 5 bases at J; junction bases unmatched: 6. CDR3 nucleotide sequence: TGTGCCAGCAACACCGGGACAGGGGGCGACGAGCAGTACTTC. It yields the protein CASNTGTGGDEQYF.

This clonotype has a count of ten or more. CDR3 sequence: CASGKRNYEQYF. The CDR3 DNA sequence: TGTGCCAGCGGTAAGCGAAACTACGAGCAGTACTTC. The rearrangement uses TRBV2 and TRBJ2-7; D not resolved. With 8 bases removed from V and 3 bases from J, the gap between germline ends came to 11 bases. The germline V gene has CDR1 SNHLY and CDR2 FYNNEI. This CDR3 region has 12 residues.

This clonotype has at least ten counts. This rearrangement joins TRBV6-1 to TRBJ2-3, with D tentatively TRBD2 (6 bases). This CDR3 is built from 17 residues. CDR1 and CDR2 (germline): MNHNS, SASEGT. Trimming left V 7 bases short and J 6 bases short, with 26 bases between. CDR3 coding DNA: TGTGCCAGCAACCCTAGCGCGCTCTCCAGGGCAGGGGATACGCAGTATTTT. Translated, it gives CASNPSALSRAGDTQYF.

Only a few counts were recorded for this clonotype. The chain uses TRBV18 and TRBJ2-6, with D perhaps TRBD1 (5 bases). The CDR3 spans 16 residues. Between the trimmed V and J ends, which lost 1 base and 3 bases, there was a span of 10 bases. Germline CDR1 is KGHSH and CDR2 is LQKENI. CDR3 nucleotides: TGTGCCAGCTCACCACTTGGGGCGCTTGGGGCCAACGTCCTGACTTTC. Protein product: CASSPLGALGANVLTF.

This rearrangement joins TRBV11-3 to TRBJ2-3; D is perhaps TRBD1 or TRBD2 (5 bases each). The CDR3 extends over 18 amino acids. CDR1 is SGHNT and CDR2 is YENEEA in the germline V gene. The V gene lost 1 base and the J gene lost 1 base, with 18 bases spanning the gap. CDR3 sequence (DNA): TGTGCCAGCAGCTTAGGGGGCCTATGGGCCGGGGGCACAGATACGCAGTATTTT. This gives the protein CASSLGGLWAGGTDTQYF.

This clonotype was found many times. The rearrangement joins TRBV28 to TRBJ2-5; no definite D call. Between the trimmed V and J ends, which lost 4 bases and 5 bases, there was a span of 8 bases. Germline V gene sequence: CDR1 MDHEN, CDR2 SYDVKM. The CDR3 contains 12 residues. CDR3 sequence (DNA): TGTGCCAGCAGTTCAAGCTTGGAGACCCAGTACTTC. This translates into CASSSSLETQYF.

This clonotype showed up many times. This sequence joins TRBV28 and TRBJ1-1, with D perhaps TRBD1 (5 bases). The V end was cut by 4 bases, the J end by 1 base, with 13 bases between. This CDR3 comprises 15 residues. Germline lookup yields CDR1 MDHEN and CDR2 SYDVKM. CDR3 coding DNA: TGTGCCAGCAGTTCAGGAGGACACCAGAACACTGAAGCTTTCTTT. Translating it yields CASSSGGHQNTEAFF.

This clonotype was seen repeatedly, ten times or more. The chain uses TRBV2 and TRBJ2-5, with D perhaps given as TRBD1 or TRBD2 (5 bases each). Between the trimmed V and J ends, which lost 6 bases and 5 bases, there was a span of 16 bases. The V gene's germline CDR1 is SNHLY and CDR2 FYNNEI. This CDR3 region has 14 residues. DNA of the CDR3: TGTGCCAGCAGGAGGGACGGATCAGGGGAGACCCAGTACTTC. It yields the protein CASRRDGSGETQYF. Full variable domain (remainder filled in from reference TRBV2 and TRBJ2-5): EPEVTQTPSHQVTQMGQEVILRCVPISNHLYFYWYRQILGQKVEFLVSFYNNEISEKSEIFDDQFSVERPDGSNFTLKIRSTKLEDSAMYFCASRRDGSGETQYFGPGTRLLVL.